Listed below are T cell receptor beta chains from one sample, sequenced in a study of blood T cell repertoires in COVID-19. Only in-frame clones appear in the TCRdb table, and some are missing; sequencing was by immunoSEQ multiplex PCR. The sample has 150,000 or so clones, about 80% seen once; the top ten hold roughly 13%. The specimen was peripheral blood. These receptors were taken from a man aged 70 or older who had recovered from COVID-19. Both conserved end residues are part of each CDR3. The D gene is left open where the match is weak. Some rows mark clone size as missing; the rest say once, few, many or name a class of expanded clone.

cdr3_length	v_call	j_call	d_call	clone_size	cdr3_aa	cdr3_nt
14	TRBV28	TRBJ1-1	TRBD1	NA	CASRTGQGYTEAFF	TGTGCCAGCAGAACAGGACAGGGGTACACTGAAGCTTTCTTT
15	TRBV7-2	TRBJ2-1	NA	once	CASTPPGWRSNEQFF	TGTGCCAGCACCCCCCCAGGTTGGAGGTCCAATGAGCAGTTCTTC
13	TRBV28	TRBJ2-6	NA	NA	CASSQSGANVLTF	TGTGCCAGCAGCCAGTCTGGGGCCAACGTCCTGACTTTC
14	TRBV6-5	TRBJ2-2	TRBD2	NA	CATLLAGDTGELFF	TGTGCCACCTTACTAGCGGGAGATACCGGGGAGCTGTTTTTT
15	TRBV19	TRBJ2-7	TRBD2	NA	CASSTRTSGRYEQYF	TGTGCCAGTAGTACCAGAACTAGCGGGAGGTACGAGCAGTACTTC
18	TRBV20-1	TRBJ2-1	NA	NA	CSASNKPSWGGAYNEQFF	TGCAGTGCTAGTAATAAACCTTCTTGGGGAGGCGCTTACAATGAGCAGTTCTTC
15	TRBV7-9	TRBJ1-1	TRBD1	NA	CASSFPGRDSTEAFF	TGTGCCAGCAGCTTCCCGGGACGGGACAGCACTGAAGCTTTCTTT
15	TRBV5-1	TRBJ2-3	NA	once	CASSLRGGRTDTQYF	TGCGCCAGCAGCTTGAGGGGCGGCCGCACAGATACGCAGTATTTT
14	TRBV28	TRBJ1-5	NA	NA	CASSLEAIAGSQHF	TGTGCCAGCAGTTTAGAGGCTATCGCAGGGTCCCAGCATTTT
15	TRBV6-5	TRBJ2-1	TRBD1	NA	CASSQRGQLDNEQFF	TGTGCCAGCAGCCAAAGGGGACAGCTGGACAATGAGCAGTTCTTC
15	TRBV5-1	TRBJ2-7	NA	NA	CASSLNVGSVGEQYF	TGCGCCAGCAGCTTGAATGTCGGGAGCGTAGGCGAGCAGTACTTC
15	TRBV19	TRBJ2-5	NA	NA	CASSTGGTDQETQYF	TGTGCCAGTAGTACAGGAGGGACAGACCAAGAGACCCAGTACTTC
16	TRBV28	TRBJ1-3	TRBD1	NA	CASSSGQGGSGNTIYF	TGTGCCAGCAGTTCCGGACAGGGGGGCTCTGGAAACACCATATATTTT
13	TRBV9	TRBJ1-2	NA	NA	CASSVTGEGGYTF	TGTGCCAGCAGCGTAACCGGGGAGGGTGGCTACACCTTC
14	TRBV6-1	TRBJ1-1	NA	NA	CASSEVGAGGEAFF	TGTGCCAGCAGTGAAGTGGGCGCGGGTGGTGAAGCTTTCTTT
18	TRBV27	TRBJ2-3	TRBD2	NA	CASSPRAGGLPHTDTQYF	TGTGCCAGCAGTCCTCGGGCGGGGGGGCTACCGCACACAGATACGCAGTATTTT
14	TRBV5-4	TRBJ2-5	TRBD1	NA	CASKPYRGQETQYF	TGTGCCAGCAAACCCTACAGGGGGCAAGAGACCCAGTACTTC
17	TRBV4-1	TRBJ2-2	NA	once	CASSQYPTSTNTGELFF	TGCGCCAGCAGCCAGTACCCCACTAGCACGAACACCGGGGAGCTGTTTTTT
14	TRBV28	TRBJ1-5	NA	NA	CASSLVNTNQPQHF	TGTGCCAGCAGTTTGGTGAACACCAATCAGCCCCAGCATTTT
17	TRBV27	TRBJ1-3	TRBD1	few	CASSLGQGALSGNTIYF	TGTGCCAGCAGTCTAGGACAGGGAGCACTTTCTGGAAACACCATATATTTT
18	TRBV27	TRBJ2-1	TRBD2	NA	CASSLSKVSGLAGYEQFF	TGTGCCAGCAGTTTATCGAAGGTTTCCGGACTAGCGGGATACGAGCAGTTCTTC
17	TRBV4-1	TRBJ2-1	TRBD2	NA	CASSPTNSGTRGNEQFF	TGCGCCAGCAGCCCGACTAATTCCGGGACTAGGGGCAATGAGCAGTTCTTC
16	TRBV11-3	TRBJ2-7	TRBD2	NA	CASSIGGTSGSNEQYF	TGTGCCAGCAGCATAGGAGGGACTAGCGGGAGTAACGAGCAGTACTTC
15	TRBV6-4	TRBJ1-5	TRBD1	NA	CASTKDRAVRQPQHF	TGTGCCAGCACCAAGGACAGGGCGGTCCGTCAGCCCCAGCATTTT
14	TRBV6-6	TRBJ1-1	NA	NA	CASSWDTENTEAFF	TGTGCCAGCAGTTGGGACACGGAGAACACTGAAGCTTTCTTT
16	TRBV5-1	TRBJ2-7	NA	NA	CASSPDILTITYEQYF	TGCGCCAGCAGCCCGGACATATTAACGATAACCTACGAGCAGTACTTC
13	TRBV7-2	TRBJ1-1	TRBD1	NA	CASSIEGAGEAFF	TGTGCCAGCAGTATAGAGGGGGCTGGTGAAGCTTTCTTT
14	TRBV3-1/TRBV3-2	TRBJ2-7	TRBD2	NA	CASSLETSGYEQYF	TGTGCCAGCAGCCTCGAGACTAGCGGGTACGAGCAGTACTTC
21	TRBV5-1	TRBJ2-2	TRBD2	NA	CASSLGPGAGTSGSPTGELFF	TGCGCCAGCAGCTTGGGCCCGGGGGCCGGGACTAGCGGGAGTCCCACCGGGGAGCTGTTTTTT
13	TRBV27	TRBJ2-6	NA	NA	CASRSSGANVLTF	TGTGCCAGCAGGAGCTCTGGGGCCAACGTCCTGACTTTC
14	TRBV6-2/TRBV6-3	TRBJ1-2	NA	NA	CASSLQEYDYGYTF	TGTGCCAGCAGCTTACAGGAATACGACTATGGCTACACCTTC
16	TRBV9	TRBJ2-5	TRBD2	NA	CASSVAGGRPQETQYF	TGTGCCAGCAGCGTAGCTGGCGGGAGGCCTCAAGAGACCCAGTACTTC
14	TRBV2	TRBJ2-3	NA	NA	CASSDSTSTDTQYF	TGTGCCAGCAGTGATAGTACGAGCACAGATACGCAGTATTTT
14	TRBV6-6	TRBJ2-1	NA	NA	CASSYLGQSNEQFF	TGTGCCAGCAGTTACTTGGGCCAGAGCAATGAGCAGTTCTTC
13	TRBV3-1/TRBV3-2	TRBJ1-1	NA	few	CASSQEGATAAFF	TGTGCCAGCAGCCAAGAAGGGGCGACGGCCGCTTTCTTT
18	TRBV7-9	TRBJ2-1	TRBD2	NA	CASSLVASGISFVDEQFF	TGTGCCAGCAGCTTAGTGGCTAGCGGGATCTCCTTTGTGGATGAGCAGTTCTTC
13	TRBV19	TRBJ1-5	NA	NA	CASRSGELRPQHF	TGTGCCAGTAGATCGGGGGAACTCAGGCCCCAGCATTTT
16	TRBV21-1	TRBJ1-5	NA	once	CASSRGTRGGNQPQHF	TGTGCCAGCAGCCGAGGAACCAGGGGTGGCAATCAGCCCCAGCATTTT
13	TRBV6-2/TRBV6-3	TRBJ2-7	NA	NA	CASSSRLEGEQYF	TGTGCCAGCAGTTCCCGCCTGGAGGGCGAGCAGTACTTC
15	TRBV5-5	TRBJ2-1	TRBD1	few	CASSLGQGNHNEQFF	TGTGCCAGCAGCTTGGGACAGGGGAACCACAATGAGCAGTTCTTC
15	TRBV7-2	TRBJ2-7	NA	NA	CASSLESATSFEQYF	TGTGCCAGCAGCTTAGAATCTGCGACTAGTTTCGAGCAGTACTTC
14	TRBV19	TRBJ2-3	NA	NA	CASSISPQGGSQYF	TGTGCCAGTAGTATCAGTCCTCAGGGTGGCTCGCAGTATTTT
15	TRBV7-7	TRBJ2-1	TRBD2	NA	CASSLDSAGVNEQFF	TGTGCTAGCAGCTTAGATTCAGCGGGAGTTAATGAGCAGTTCTTC
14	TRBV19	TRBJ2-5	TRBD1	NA	CASSMGQGGETQYF	TGTGCCAGTAGTATGGGACAGGGAGGTGAGACCCAGTACTTC
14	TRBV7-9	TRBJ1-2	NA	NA	CASSLGQVNYGYTF	TGTGCCAGCAGCTTAGGGCAGGTTAACTATGGCTACACCTTC
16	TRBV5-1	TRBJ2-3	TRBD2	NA	CASRDGSSGSTDTQYF	TGCGCCAGCAGGGATGGGTCTAGCGGTAGCACAGATACGCAGTATTTT
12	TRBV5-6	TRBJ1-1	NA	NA	CASSLGENEAFF	TGTGCCAGCAGCTTGGGAGAGAATGAAGCTTTCTTT
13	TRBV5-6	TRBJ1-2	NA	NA	CASSLFRGDGYTF	TGTGCCAGCAGCTTGTTCCGGGGTGATGGCTACACCTTC
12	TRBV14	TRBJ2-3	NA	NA	CASSPGGDTQYF	TGTGCCAGCAGCCCAGGAGGAGATACGCAGTATTTT
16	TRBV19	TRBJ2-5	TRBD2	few	CASNNFGTSGRETQYF	TGTGCCAGTAATAACTTTGGGACTAGCGGGAGGGAGACCCAGTACTTC
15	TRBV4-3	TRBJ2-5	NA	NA	CASSQDYAGEETQYF	TGCGCCAGCAGCCAAGATTATGCAGGGGAAGAGACCCAGTACTTC
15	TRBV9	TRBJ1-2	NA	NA	CASSAEGVPGYGYTF	TGTGCCAGCAGCGCGGAAGGGGTCCCGGGCTATGGCTACACCTTC
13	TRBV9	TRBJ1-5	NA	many	CASSALGNQPQHF	TGTGCCAGCAGCGCCCTCGGTAATCAGCCCCAGCATTTT
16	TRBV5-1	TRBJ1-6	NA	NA	CASSLVGGDGYSPLHF	TGCGCCAGCAGCTTGGTCGGGGGGGATGGATATTCACCCCTCCACTTT